The T cell receptor (beta chain) under discussion was sequenced for a study of early T cells in non-severe SARS-CoV-2 infection. On the study more broadly: Sequenced material consisted of bulk RNA (from unsorted whole blood), and chains were unpaired.

This clonotype was counted between two and nine times. Its antigen is unknown. General study results and limits: Database matching using VDJdb favored anti-spike CD8 responses, with private and CD4 specificities left missing.

Individual cDNA molecules were tagged with unique molecular identifiers, the study reported. TCRdb recomputed calls from the 5' RACE reads with MiXCR, one row per CDR3 protein. The table shows about 23,000 distinct CDR3 sequences, with roughly 4.7% occurring only once. V was clipped by 5 bases and J by 2 bases; unmatched bases: 6. CDR3 length: 15 amino acids. The material sequenced was whole blood. The origin of this receptor is an adult who was a healthcare worker with PCR-confirmed SARS-CoV-2 infection or an uninfected control (not recorded which). This chain joins TRBV12-3 or TRBV12-4 and TRBJ2-7, with 10 bases identical to TRBD1. The chain's CDR3 is CASSPPGTGAYEQYF. The CDR3 nucleotides are TGTGCCAGCAGTCCCCCGGGGACAGGGGCCTACGAGCAGTACTTC.